This T cell receptor (beta chain) was sequenced in a study of blood T cell repertoires in COVID-19. Study-level background: COVID-19 samples collected from the United States, Italy and Spain covered acute and convalescent phases. From T cells, B-cell-depleted T cells, or PBMCs came the material, which was cDNA or gDNA.

Per the original data handling: Amplifying reference gene primers gave estimates of nucleated cell counts. The assay was immunoSEQ multiplex PCR, and TCRdb's table has in-frame clones only and misses some. The V and J calls and the clone size are those of that table, but D and trimming were determined from the DNA. This sample has 300,000 or so clones, with about 85% found just once. This clone has just one count. Input material: peripheral blood. This sequence was found in a woman aged 50 to 60 with active or convalescent COVID-19.

The chain's CDR3 is CASSFRGTGENQPQHF. The CDR3 nucleotides read TGTGCCAGCAGTTTCAGGGGGACAGGGGAGAATCAGCCCCAGCATTTT. V gene TRBV28 combines with J gene TRBJ1-5; 10 bases are a match to TRBD1. Trimming at V came to 3 bases and at J to 4 bases, leaving 6 bases not matched to a gene. This CDR3 comprises 16 residues. Looked up from germline, CDR1 is MDHEN and CDR2 is SYDVKM.